What follows is one T cell receptor beta chain and its context. Clones were read by immunoSEQ multiplex PCR, and TCRdb kept only the in-frame ones, dropping some. The profile shows fewer than 150,000 clones, approximately 93% of them singletons. Trimming removed 2 bases at V and 5 bases at J, with 16 bases between. CDR1 is SQVTM, CDR2 ANQGSEA, per germline. The CDR3 covers 15 residues. These data belong to a study of control samples from healthy donors and cancer patients. The origin of this receptor is a woman aged 18-30 years in good health. Sequencing input: blood. The chain uses TRBV29-1 and TRBJ2-1; TRBD1 or TRBD2 may be the D gene (5 bases each). CDR3 sequence reads: CSVESGLEIHNEQFF. In DNA form, the CDR3 reads TGCAGCGTTGAATCGGGGCTCGAAATTCACAATGAGCAGTTCTTC.